One sample yielded the 12 T cell receptor beta chains listed below, sequenced in a study of T cells in Graves' hyperthyroidism and ophthalmopathy. Amplified TCR beta CDR3 regions derived from RNA transcripts. HTBI primers drove first-round RT-PCR of the TCR CDR3. TCRdb re-analysed the multiplex PCR reads in MiXCR, keeping a single row per CDR3 protein. Among fewer than 350,000 distinct CDR3 sequences listed, 15% were seen once. Sequencing was performed on blood. These receptors were collected from a woman aged 45-60 years with Graves' hyperthyroidism that later progressed to Graves' ophthalmopathy.

This clonotype was recorded at least ten times. This rearrangement joins TRBV20-1 to TRBJ2-5; possible D gene TRBD1, 5 bases. The V and J ends lost 0 bases and 7 bases respectively, with 21 bases between them. The length of the CDR3 is 16 residues. Looked up from germline, CDR1 is DFQATT and CDR2 is SNEGSKA (reference sequence). CDR3 sequence: CSARDRLNRSPGTQYF. Here the CDR3 DNA reads TGCAGTGCTAGAGATCGGTTAAACAGGAGCCCGGGGACCCAGTACTTC.

The chain uses TRBV5-1 and TRBJ2-7; TRBD1 matches 9 bases. The CDR3 has 15 residues. Germline-derived CDR1 and CDR2 are SGHRS and YFSETQ. With V trimmed by 3 bases and J by 6 bases, 10 bases remained unmatched. CDR3 sequence: CASSWLGQGGGEQYF. The CDR3 bases are TGCGCCAGCAGCTGGTTGGGACAGGGAGGGGGCGAGCAGTACTTC.

The chain combines TRBV4-1 with TRBJ1-5; D is unclear. The CDR3 consists of 20 residues. Germline V gene lookup returns CDR1 MGHRA and CDR2 YSYEKL. Trimming took off 2 bases at V and 7 bases at J, with 30 bases between the two ends. The CDR3 nucleotides are TGCGCCAGCAGCCAACAACCTATACCTTTAGGGAGAACCGTGAGGCAGCCCCAGCATTTT. It is translated as CASSQQPIPLGRTVRQPQHF.

This clonotype showed up many times. The chain couples TRBV7-9 to TRBJ1-2; possibly TRBD1 for D (6 bases). This CDR3 region has 14 residues. The germline V and J ends were trimmed by 0 bases and 7 bases, with 12 bases remaining between them. Germline values: CDR1 SEHNR, CDR2 FQNEAQ (reference sequence). The CDR3 region has the DNA TGTGCCAGCAGCTTAGCGGGGGCAACACCTGGCTACACCTTC. It specifies CASSLAGATPGYTF.

This CDR3 reads CSAQLAGVSYEQYF. The DNA of the CDR3 is TGCAGTGCGCAACTAGCGGGGGTATCCTACGAGCAGTACTTC. The V gene is TRBV20-1, the J gene TRBJ2-7, with 11 bases fitting TRBD2. This CDR3 contains 14 residues. V shed 6 bases, J shed 1 base, and the junction held 5 bases outside the gene matches. Germline lookup yields CDR1 DFQATT and CDR2 SNEGSKA (reference sequence).

This clonotype has a count of ten or more. The CDR3 coding sequence is TGCGCCAGCAGCGCCTCAGGGGTGCCGCCCGAGGGTACGCAGTATTTT. Translating gives CASSASGVPPEGTQYF. The chain uses TRBV5-1 and TRBJ2-3; possibly TRBD1 for D (6 bases). Germline V CDR1 and CDR2: SGHRS, YFSETQ. There are 16 residues in the CDR3. Trimming left V 4 bases short and J 8 bases short, with 23 bases between.

This clonotype was picked up many times. The chain combines TRBV9 with TRBJ2-2; 7 nucleotides agree with TRBD2. This CDR3 is 17 amino acids long. V lost 0 bases, J lost 6 bases, and 11 bases stayed unmatched. CDR1 is SGDLS, CDR2 YYNGEE, per germline. The CDR3 DNA reads as TGTGCCAGCAGCGTAGGGGGGACGTTAGCGGGTGCCGGGGAGCTGTTTTTT. Translated, it gives CASSVGGTLAGAGELFF.

This clonotype was recorded at least ten times. The chain employs TRBV9 and TRBJ2-3; D not certain. The CDR3 is made up of 15 amino acids. Germline V gives CDR1 SGDLS, CDR2 YYNGEE. The V end was cut by 2 bases, the J end by 1 base, with 11 bases between. The CDR3 sequence: CASSVTSDRTDTQYF. The CDR3 DNA is TGTGCCAGCAGCGTTACCAGTGACCGCACAGATACGCAGTATTTT.

This clonotype came up many times. The V call is TRBV3-1, the J call TRBJ2-6; D remains unclear. This CDR3 is built from 14 residues. Trimming removed 6 bases from V and 0 bases from J, with 6 bases in between. The germline V gene encodes CDR1 LGHDT and CDR2 YNNKEL (reference sequence). The CDR3 spells CASRVGSGANVLTF. DNA for the CDR3: TGTGCCAGCAGGGTGGGCTCTGGGGCCAACGTCCTGACTTTC.

In this sample, this clonotype turned up a few times. The chain is built from TRBV11-2 and TRBJ1-4; no clear D gene. The V end was cut by 4 bases, the J end by 7 bases, with 13 bases between. Germline lookup yields CDR1 SGHAT and CDR2 FQNNGV. CDR3 length: 14 amino acids. CDR3 in DNA: TGTGCCAGCAGCTCAAGTCCGGCTGCTGAAAAACTGTTTTTT. It encodes CASSSSPAAEKLFF.

This clonotype was counted at least ten times. V is TRBV12-3 or TRBV12-4 and J is TRBJ2-7; TRBD2 matches at 10 bases. The CDR3 extends over 15 amino acids. The V and J ends lost 5 bases and 3 bases, in that order; junction bases with no gene match: 7. CDR3 residues: CASSELAGVNYEQYF. Written as DNA, the CDR3 is TGTGCCAGCAGTGAGCTAGCGGGAGTTAACTACGAGCAGTACTTC.

With regard to this clonotype: Possible read error: a much larger clone is one base away. The rearrangement joins TRBV2 to TRBJ2-7; 8 bases match TRBD1. The CDR3 contains 13 residues. Germline V gene lookup returns CDR1 SNHLY and CDR2 FYNNEI. Germline trimming cut 8 bases from V and 6 bases from J; bases unmatched to any gene: 9. The CDR3 region is CASGDRSNAEQYF. As DNA, the CDR3 is TGTGCCAGCGGGGACAGGTCAAATGCCGAGCAGTACTTC.